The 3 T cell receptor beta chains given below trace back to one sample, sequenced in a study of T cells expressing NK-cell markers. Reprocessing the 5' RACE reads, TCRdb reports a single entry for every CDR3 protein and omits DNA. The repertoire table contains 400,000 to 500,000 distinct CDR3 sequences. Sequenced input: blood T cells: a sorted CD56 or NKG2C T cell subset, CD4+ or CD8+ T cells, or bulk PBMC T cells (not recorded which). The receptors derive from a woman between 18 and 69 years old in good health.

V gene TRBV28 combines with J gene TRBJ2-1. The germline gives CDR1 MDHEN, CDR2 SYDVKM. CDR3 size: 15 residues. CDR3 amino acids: CASSSTGNPYNEQFF.

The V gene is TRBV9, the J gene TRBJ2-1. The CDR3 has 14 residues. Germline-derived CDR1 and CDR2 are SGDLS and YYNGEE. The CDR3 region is CASSVTFSYNEQFF.

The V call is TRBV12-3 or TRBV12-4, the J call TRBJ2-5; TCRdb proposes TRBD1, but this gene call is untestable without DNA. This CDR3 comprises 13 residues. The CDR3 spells CASRGDNQETQYF.